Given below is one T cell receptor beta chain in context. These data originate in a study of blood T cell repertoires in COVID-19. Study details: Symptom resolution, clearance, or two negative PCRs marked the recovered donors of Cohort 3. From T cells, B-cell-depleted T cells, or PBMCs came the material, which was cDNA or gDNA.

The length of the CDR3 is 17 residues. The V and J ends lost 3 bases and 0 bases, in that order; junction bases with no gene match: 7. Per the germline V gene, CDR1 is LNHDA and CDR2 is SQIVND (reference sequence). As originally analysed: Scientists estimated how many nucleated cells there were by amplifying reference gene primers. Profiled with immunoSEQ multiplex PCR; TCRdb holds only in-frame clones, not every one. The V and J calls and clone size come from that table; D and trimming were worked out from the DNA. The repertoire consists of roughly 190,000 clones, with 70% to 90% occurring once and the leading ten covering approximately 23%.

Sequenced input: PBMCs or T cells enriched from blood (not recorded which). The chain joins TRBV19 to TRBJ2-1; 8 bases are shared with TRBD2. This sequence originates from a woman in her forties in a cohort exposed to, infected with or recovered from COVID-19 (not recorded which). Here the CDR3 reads CASSILAGRSSYNEQFF. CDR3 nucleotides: TGTGCCAGTAGTATTTTAGCGGGGAGGAGCTCCTACAATGAGCAGTTCTTC.